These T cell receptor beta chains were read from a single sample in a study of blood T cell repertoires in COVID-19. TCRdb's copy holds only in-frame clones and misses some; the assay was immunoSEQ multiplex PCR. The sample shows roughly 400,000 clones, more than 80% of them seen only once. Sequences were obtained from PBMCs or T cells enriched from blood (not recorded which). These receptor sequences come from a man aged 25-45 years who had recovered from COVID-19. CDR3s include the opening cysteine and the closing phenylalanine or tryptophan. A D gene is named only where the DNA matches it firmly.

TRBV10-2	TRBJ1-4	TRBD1	CASSEGRTGGTNEKLFF
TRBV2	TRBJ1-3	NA	CASSEALGTGNTIYF
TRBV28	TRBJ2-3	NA	CASSLLGGTQYF
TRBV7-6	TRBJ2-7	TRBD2	CASSGTGLGRREQYF
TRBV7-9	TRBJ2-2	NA	CASSPGFATGELFF
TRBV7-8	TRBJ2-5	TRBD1	CASSLAGGWETQYF
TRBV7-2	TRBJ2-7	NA	CASSPRLGSSYEQYF
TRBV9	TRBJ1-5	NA	CASSPGIIPDQPQHF
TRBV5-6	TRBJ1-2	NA	CASSLFEGYTF
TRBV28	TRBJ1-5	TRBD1	CASSAGQGNQPQHF
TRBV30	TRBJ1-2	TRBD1	CAWNGQVGTGGYTF